This T cell receptor beta chain originates from a study of cytomegalovirus exposure and HLA in healthy donors. Notes on this clone: What it recognizes is unknown.

Notes on the study in general: In a later analysis, TCR beta V- and J-gene trimming was associated with a missense DCLRE1C variant. Later work associated 16,951 TCR beta sequences with HLA alleles at 0.05 false discovery rate.

The study ran its PCR with 60 Vbeta and 13 Jbeta primers. Clones were sequenced by immunoSEQ multiplex PCR, and TCRdb holds only the in-frame ones, with some missing. This table holds about 180,000 clones, 80% found once. The sequence was obtained from a woman aged 25 to 39 in good health and CMV-seronegative. Sequencing input: PBMCs.

CDR3 coding DNA: TGCGCCAGCAGCCCGGTCCCCATGGAGACCCAGTACTTC. Protein: CASSPVPMETQYF. J is TRBJ2-5 and V is TRBV5-1; D call uncertain. CDR1 is SGHRS and CDR2 is YFSETQ in the germline V gene. The CDR3 covers 13 residues. The V and J ends lost 4 bases and 5 bases respectively, with 12 bases between them.